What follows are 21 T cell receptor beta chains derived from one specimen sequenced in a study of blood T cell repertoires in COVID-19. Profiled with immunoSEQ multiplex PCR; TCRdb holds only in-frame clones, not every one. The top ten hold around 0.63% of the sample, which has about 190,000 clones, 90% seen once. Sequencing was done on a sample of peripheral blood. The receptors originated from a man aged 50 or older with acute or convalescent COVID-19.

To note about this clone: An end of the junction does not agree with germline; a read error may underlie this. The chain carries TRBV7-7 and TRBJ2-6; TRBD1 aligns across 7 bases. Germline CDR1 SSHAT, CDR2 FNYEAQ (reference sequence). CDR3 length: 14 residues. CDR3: CASSPGQAPNDLTF. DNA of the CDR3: TGTGCTAGCAGCCCCGGACAGGCCCCTAATGACCTGACTTTC.

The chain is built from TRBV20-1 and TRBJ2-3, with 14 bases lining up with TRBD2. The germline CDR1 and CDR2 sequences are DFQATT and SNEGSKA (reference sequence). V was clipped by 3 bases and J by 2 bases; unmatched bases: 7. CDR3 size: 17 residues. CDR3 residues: CSASATSGRANTDTQYF. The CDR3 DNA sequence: TGCAGTGCTAGTGCGACTAGCGGGAGGGCGAACACAGATACGCAGTATTTT.

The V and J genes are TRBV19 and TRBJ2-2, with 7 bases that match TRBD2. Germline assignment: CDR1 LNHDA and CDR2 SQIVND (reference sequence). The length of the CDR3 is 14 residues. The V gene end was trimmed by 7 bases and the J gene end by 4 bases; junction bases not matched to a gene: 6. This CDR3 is CASNSWGGTGELFF. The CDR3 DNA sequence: TGTGCCAGTAACTCATGGGGGGGCACCGGGGAGCTGTTTTTT.

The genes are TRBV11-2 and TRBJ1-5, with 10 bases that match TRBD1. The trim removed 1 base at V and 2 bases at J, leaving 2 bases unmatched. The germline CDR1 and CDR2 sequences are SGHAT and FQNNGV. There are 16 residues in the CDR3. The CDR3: CASSLGGTGGNQPQHF. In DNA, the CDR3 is TGTGCCAGCAGCTTAGGGGGGACAGGGGGCAATCAGCCCCAGCATTTT.

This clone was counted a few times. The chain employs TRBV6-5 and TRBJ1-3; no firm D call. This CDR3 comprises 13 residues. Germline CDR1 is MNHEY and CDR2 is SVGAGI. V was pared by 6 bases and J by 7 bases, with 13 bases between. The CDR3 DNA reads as TGTGCCAGCAGAGTAGTCCCAATCAACACCATATATTTT. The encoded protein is CASRVVPINTIYF.

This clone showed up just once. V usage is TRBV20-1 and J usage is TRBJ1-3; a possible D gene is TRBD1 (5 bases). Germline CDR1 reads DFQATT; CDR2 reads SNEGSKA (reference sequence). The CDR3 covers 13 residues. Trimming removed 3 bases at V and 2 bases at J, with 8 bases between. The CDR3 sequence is CSASGRAGNTIYF. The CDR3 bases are TGCAGTGCTAGTGGCAGGGCTGGAAACACCATATATTTT.

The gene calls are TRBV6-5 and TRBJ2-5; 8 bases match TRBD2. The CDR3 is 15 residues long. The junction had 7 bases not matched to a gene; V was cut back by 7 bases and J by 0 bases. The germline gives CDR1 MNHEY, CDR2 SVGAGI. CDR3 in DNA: TGTGCCAGCAAACTAGCGGCCCAGTACCAAGAGACCCAGTACTTC. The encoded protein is CASKLAAQYQETQYF.

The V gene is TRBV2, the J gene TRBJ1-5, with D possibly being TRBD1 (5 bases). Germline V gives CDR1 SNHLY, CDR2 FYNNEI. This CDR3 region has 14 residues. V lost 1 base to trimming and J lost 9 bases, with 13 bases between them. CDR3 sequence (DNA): TGTGCCAGCAGTGAAGGCAGGGTATTGTCGCCCCAGCATTTT. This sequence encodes CASSEGRVLSPQHF.

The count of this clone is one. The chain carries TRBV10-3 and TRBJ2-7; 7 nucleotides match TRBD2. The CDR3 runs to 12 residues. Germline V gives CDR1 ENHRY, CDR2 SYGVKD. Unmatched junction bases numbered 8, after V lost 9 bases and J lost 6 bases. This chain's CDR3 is CAIRTSSSEQYF. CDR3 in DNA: TGTGCCATACGGACTAGTAGTTCCGAGCAGTACTTC.

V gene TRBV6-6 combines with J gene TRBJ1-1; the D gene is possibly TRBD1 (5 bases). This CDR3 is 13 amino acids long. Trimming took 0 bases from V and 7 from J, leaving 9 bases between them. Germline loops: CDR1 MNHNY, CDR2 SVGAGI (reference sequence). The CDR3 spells CASSYSLTDEAFF. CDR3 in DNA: TGTGCCAGCAGTTACTCCCTGACAGATGAAGCTTTCTTT.

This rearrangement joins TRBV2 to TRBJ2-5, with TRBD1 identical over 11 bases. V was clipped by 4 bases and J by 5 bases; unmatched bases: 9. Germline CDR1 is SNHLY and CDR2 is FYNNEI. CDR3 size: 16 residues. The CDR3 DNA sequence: TGTGCCAGCAGTGTTCGGGGACAGGGGGTTGGGGAGACCCAGTACTTC. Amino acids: CASSVRGQGVGETQYF.

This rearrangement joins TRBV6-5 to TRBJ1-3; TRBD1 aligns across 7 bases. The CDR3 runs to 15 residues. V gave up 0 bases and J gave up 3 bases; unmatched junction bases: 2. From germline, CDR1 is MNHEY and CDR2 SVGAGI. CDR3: CASSYSDRVGNTIYF. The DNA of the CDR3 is TGTGCCAGCAGTTACTCAGACAGGGTTGGAAACACCATATATTTT.

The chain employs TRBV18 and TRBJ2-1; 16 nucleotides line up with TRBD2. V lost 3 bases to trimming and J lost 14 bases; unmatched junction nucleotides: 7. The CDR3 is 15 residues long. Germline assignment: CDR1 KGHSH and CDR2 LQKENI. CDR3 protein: CASSPGLAGGPIEFF. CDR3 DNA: TGTGCCAGCTCACCGGGACTAGCGGGAGGGCCGATAGAGTTCTTC.

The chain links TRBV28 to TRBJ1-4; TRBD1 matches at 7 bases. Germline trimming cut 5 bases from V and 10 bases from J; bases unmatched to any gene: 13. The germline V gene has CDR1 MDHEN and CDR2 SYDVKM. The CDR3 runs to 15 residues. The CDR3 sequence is CASSPLTGITGKLFF. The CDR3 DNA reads TGTGCCAGCAGTCCCTTGACAGGGATAACAGGAAAACTGTTTTTT. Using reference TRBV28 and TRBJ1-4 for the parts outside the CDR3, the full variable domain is DVKVTQSSRYLVKRTGEKVFLECVQDMDHENMFWYRQDPGLGLRLIYFSYDVKMKEKGDIPEGYSVSREKKERFSLILESASTNQTSMYLCASSPLTGITGKLFFGSGTQLSVL.

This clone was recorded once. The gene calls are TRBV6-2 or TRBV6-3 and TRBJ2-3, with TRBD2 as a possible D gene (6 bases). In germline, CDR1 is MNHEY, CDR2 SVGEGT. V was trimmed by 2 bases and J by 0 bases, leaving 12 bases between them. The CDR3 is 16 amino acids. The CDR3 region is CASSYGLALSTDTQYF. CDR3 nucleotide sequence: TGTGCCAGCAGTTACGGGCTAGCGCTAAGCACAGATACGCAGTATTTT.

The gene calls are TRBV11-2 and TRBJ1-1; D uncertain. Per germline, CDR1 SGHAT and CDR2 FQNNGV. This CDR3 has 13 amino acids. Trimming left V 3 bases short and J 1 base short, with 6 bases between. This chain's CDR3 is CASSFNRNTEAFF. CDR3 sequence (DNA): TGTGCCAGCAGCTTTAACAGGAACACTGAAGCTTTCTTT.

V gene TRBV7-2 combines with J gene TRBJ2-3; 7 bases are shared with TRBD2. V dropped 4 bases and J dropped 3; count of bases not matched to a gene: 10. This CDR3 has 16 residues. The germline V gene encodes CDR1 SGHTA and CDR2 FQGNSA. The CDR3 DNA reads TGTGCCAGCAGCTCCTATCTCGGGGGAGGGACAGATACGCAGTATTTT. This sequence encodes CASSSYLGGGTDTQYF.

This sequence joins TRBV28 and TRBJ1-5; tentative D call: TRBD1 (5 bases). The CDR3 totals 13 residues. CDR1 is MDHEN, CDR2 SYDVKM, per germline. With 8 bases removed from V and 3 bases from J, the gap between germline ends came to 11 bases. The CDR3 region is CASAGHVNQPQHF. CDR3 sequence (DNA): TGTGCCAGCGCCGGACACGTCAATCAGCCCCAGCATTTT.

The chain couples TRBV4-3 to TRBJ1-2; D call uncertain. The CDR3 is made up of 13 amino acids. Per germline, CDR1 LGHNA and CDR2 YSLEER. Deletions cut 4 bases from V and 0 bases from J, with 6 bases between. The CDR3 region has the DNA TGCGCCAGCAGCCCACAAGCTAACTATGGCTACACCTTC. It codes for CASSPQANYGYTF.

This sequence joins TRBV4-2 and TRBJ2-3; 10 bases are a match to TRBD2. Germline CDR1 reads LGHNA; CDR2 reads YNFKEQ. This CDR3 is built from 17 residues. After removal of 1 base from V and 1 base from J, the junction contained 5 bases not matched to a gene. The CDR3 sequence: CASSQGASGGRTDTQYF. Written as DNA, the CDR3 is TGTGCCAGCAGCCAAGGGGCTAGCGGGGGACGCACAGATACGCAGTATTTT.

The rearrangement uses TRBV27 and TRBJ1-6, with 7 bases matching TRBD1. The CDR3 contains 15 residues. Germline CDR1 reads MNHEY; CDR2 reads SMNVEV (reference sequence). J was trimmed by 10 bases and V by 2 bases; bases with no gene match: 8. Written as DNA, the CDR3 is TGTGCCAGCAGTTTAGGACAGGAGTTGAGCTCACCCCTCCACTTT. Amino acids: CASSLGQELSSPLHF.